The 8 T cell receptor beta chains reported below all come from one sample, sequenced in a study of CD8+ T cells in alopecia areata. The treatment is: oral pan-JAK inhibitor, 5-10 mg twice daily. RNA extraction and reverse transcription yielded cDNA as sequencing template. Measured with immunoSEQ multiplex PCR; TCRdb has only the in-frame clones, and not every one. Found here are under 350,000 clones, roughly 64% of them singletons; the top ten hold more than 1.5%. The sample here was CD4+ T cells sorted from blood, taken at week 24, from a patient treated with tofacitinib. These receptors were taken from a human donor with alopecia areata.

The V and J genes are TRBV6-5 and TRBJ1-1; the D is unclear. Germline V gene sequence: CDR1 MNHEY, CDR2 SVGAGI. With 6 bases removed from V and 10 bases from J, the gap between germline ends came to 18 bases. This CDR3 has 13 amino acids. DNA for the CDR3: TGTGCCAGCAGCCGGACGGGAGGGATCGGAGCTTTCTTT. Translating it yields CASSRTGGIGAFF.

This chain links TRBV30 with TRBJ1-1; no clear D gene. The CDR3 runs 12 residues. CDR1 is GTSNPN and CDR2 is SVGIG in the germline V gene (reference sequence). V lost 1 base and J 11 bases, leaving 14 bases between the germline ends. Here the CDR3 DNA reads TGTGCCTGGAGTGGCCAGGACCCTCGGGCTTTCTTT. Amino acids: CAWSGQDPRAFF.

This clone was found a few times. This rearrangement joins TRBV6-6 to TRBJ2-5, with D perhaps matching TRBD2 (6 bases). The CDR3 runs to 13 residues. The germline gives CDR1 MNHNY, CDR2 SVGAGI (reference sequence). Trimming removed 2 bases at V and 4 bases at J, with 8 bases between. The CDR3 region is CASSYGAGETQYF. The DNA of the CDR3 is TGTGCCAGCAGTTACGGAGCGGGAGAGACCCAGTACTTC.

The CDR3 region is CASSPDRASSSPLHF. The CDR3 bases are TGTGCCAGCAGTCCTGACAGGGCTTCGAGTTCACCCCTCCACTTT. The V gene is TRBV2, the J gene TRBJ1-6; 7 nucleotides agree with TRBD1. Germline V gene lookup returns CDR1 SNHLY and CDR2 FYNNEI. CDR3 length: 15 amino acids. V lost 5 bases and J lost 9; bases outside the gene matches: 10.

This clone turned up a few times. The genes are TRBV7-6 and TRBJ2-7; 8 positions match TRBD1. From germline, CDR1 is SGHVS and CDR2 FNYEAQ. The CDR3 sequence is 16 residues long. V dropped 1 base and J dropped 2; count of bases not matched to a gene: 7. CDR3 sequence reads: CASSLGVGQGPYEQYF. The CDR3, as DNA: TGTGCCAGCAGCTTAGGTGTTGGACAGGGTCCCTACGAGCAGTACTTC.

The chain is built from TRBV11-1 and TRBJ2-3, with TRBD2 matching over 8 bases. CDR3 length: 18 amino acids. V lost 4 bases to trimming and J lost 1 base; unmatched junction nucleotides: 13. The V gene's germline CDR1 is SGHAT and CDR2 FQDESV (reference sequence). The CDR3 loop is CASSSSYLGGARTDTQYF. As DNA, the CDR3 is TGTGCCAGCAGCTCCTCATATCTCGGGGGGGCCCGCACAGATACGCAGTATTTT.

This rearrangement joins TRBV10-3 to TRBJ1-2; D gene unclear. The CDR3 length is 12 residues. Germline V CDR1 and CDR2: ENHRY, SYGVKD. Trimming pared 3 bases from V and 6 bases from J, leaving 8 bases between. The CDR3: CAISEPVNGYTF. Written as DNA, the CDR3 is TGTGCCATCAGTGAACCGGTGAATGGCTACACCTTC.

The chain joins TRBV2 to TRBJ2-7; TRBD1 aligns across 7 bases. The length of the CDR3 is 14 residues. After removal of 11 bases from V and 0 bases from J, the junction contained 10 bases not matched to a gene. The V gene's germline CDR1 is SNHLY and CDR2 FYNNEI. The CDR3 DNA reads as TGTGCCCTTACCCAGGGGGATTACTCCTACGAGCAGTACTTC. It is translated as CALTQGDYSYEQYF.